This T cell receptor beta chain was identified during a study of control samples from healthy donors and cancer patients. The table came from immunoSEQ multiplex PCR; TCRdb's copy has only in-frame clones and leaves some out. The sample has 110,000 or so clones, about nine tenths seen once. There are 14 residues in the CDR3. Germline V gene data show CDR1 as GTSNPN and CDR2 as SVGIG (reference sequence). J gave up 7 bases and V 1 base, and 4 bases lay outside the gene matches. This clonotype originated in a human donor in good health. The donor label of this sample is uncertain. What was sequenced was blood. The chain uses TRBV30 and TRBJ1-6, with TRBD1 matching 7 bases. The CDR3 bases are TGTGCCTGGAGTGCGGGACAGTCAAATTCACCCCTCCACTTT. This codes for CAWSAGQSNSPLHF.